This TCR beta chain is drawn from a study of cytomegalovirus exposure and HLA in healthy donors (dated by TCRdb to the late 2010s). With regard to the full study: In an earlier analysis of several hundred of the donors, about 270 Gb of sequence data and about 110 million unique TCR beta sequences from about 190 million T cells were reported. Roughly 300 gigabases of sequencing data and around 85 million unique TCR sequences made up an early release that covered several hundred HLA-typed donors. Of the approximately 400 genotyped donors, 70% to 90% were placed in the genetic ancestry cluster associated with self-reported Caucasian donors. The aim of the study was to test whether cataloging public T cell receptors could identify signatures of past pathogen exposure. The study used immunosequencing to profile the T cell repertoires of some 600 subjects and linked those repertoires to cytomegalovirus serostatus. In addition to the first cohort of around 670 subjects, a separate validation cohort of 130 or so different subjects was used. The study combined high-throughput TCR immunosequencing, statistical association of individual TCRs with disease status, and machine learning to predict cytomegalovirus infection status. In a later analysis, previously published TCR beta repertoires from 550 to 750 donors were re-analyzed and high-resolution HLA genotyping was added so that TCR occurrence patterns could be studied. The later analysis used no new phenotypic data to find candidate immune exposures, relying instead on TCR beta sequences and their occurrence across donors. To decide whether each TCR beta V gene segment behaved as functional or pseudogenic, an earlier analysis of approximately 590 of the donors relied on high-throughput TCR beta sequencing. Donor age, sex, ethnicity and CMV serostatus were compiled together with the repertoire data. A later genetic analysis used genome-wide SNP genotypes for about 65% of the roughly 670 donors, treating that subset as a discovery cohort. Every discovery cohort repertoire had been produced on one sequencing platform. HLA typing covered class I and class II loci at four-digit resolution. The number of donors typed differed by locus, with roughly 629-640 for A, B, C, DRB1 and DQB1, roughly 520 for DQA1, under 610 for DPA1, and some 470 for DPB1. Five DR-DQ haplotypes were handled as single units for association and clustering, since linkage in the cohort was strong. On average, around 240,000 unique TCR beta nucleotide sequences were sequenced per donor among several hundred genotyped donors of the cohort, with 15% to 20% of those sequences being non-productive. General study outcomes and caveats: Strong co-occurrence of HLA alleles, especially DR and DQ, made assigning TCR associations to individual alleles difficult. A further reported finding was that TCR beta sequences accurately predicted the HLA-A and HLA-B alleles for most subjects in the first cohort. Roughly uniform sequencing depth across donors was assumed in presence/absence analyses, although this assumption may not hold. Most TCR sequences were seen in very few donors, while some public TCRs were found in many individuals. The cohort was sequenced for TCR beta chains only, and without alpha or paired-chain data the features that could be detected were limited. In a later analysis, several top co-occurrence clusters were reported to appear linked to parvovirus B19, influenza, CMV and Epstein-Barr virus. Correlated functional status among segregating V segments might reflect linkage disequilibrium, but an unknown experimental factor could not be ruled out. The earlier analysis of 587 of the donors excluded around 17 rarely observed V segments, including chromosome 9 orphons, because counts were too low. A later analysis associated about 17,000 TCR beta sequences with specific HLA alleles at a false discovery rate of 0.05. Because some donors lacked HLA typing at each locus, the association tests relied only on the typed subset. The authors suggested that the approach could potentially be generalized to other disease states and immunological phenotypes. In an earlier analysis of some 500 of the donors, most TCR beta V segments appeared in productive rearrangements about 90% or about 30% of the time, broadly matching IMGT annotations. In a later analysis, HLA-associated TCR beta chains were found to be more clonally expanded and to have lower generation probabilities than equally common non-associated chains. In a later genetic analysis, a missense DCLRE1C variant was associated with V-gene and J-gene trimming of TCR beta chains, and the association was replicated in an independent cohort. A later genetic analysis reported fewer N-insertions in productive TCRs among donors in an Asian-associated ancestry cluster than the roughly 700-donor mean. In a later analysis, most CMV-associated TCR beta chains were found to appear HLA-restricted, with HLA associations seemingly driven largely by CMV exposure. In the study, around 160 TCR beta chains were listed as associated with cytomegalovirus. A cluster of highly shared sequence variants was judged likely to represent a technical artifact of the sequencing pipeline. In vitro tests confirmed that a few of the cytomegalovirus-associated TCR beta chains recognize cytomegalovirus antigens. In both the original and validation cohorts, the classifier was reported to diagnose cytomegalovirus status with high specificity and sensitivity. The only immune exposure information available for the cohort was CMV serostatus. A later analysis found that TCR association rates varied across HLA loci, with DRB1 alleles showing the most associated TCRs and HLA-C alleles the fewest. Some IMGT-functional V segments, including TRBV6-2 and TRBV6-3, could not be distinguished by the 87-base-pair reads and were therefore excluded.

In total, approximately 700 healthy bone marrow donors made up the cohort. Cohort members were all nominally healthy when sampled, although unrecorded immune exposures were likely present. The donor was CMV seropositive and belonged to the group of about 290 seropositive cohort members. A peripheral blood sample was provided by each donor, and peripheral blood mononuclear cells were used for TCR beta sequencing. Genomic DNA was extracted from the blood cell samples with the Qiagen DNeasy Blood Extraction Kit. The library was produced with the immunoSEQ multiplex PCR assay. The multiplex PCR relied on a mix of 60 forward primers for TCR Vbeta segments and 13 reverse primers for TCR Jbeta segments. A multiplex PCR assay on genomic DNA amplified the CDR3 region of rearranged TCR beta genes. The amplified TCR beta libraries were sequenced on the Illumina HiSeq System as 87-base-pair reads. In the authors' own workflow: A later analysis counted 65 million to 90 million unique TCR beta chains across the roughly 700 repertoires, and 10 million to 12 million of these chains were shared by at least two donors. Raw reads were error-corrected and collapsed into unique sequences by a nearest-neighbor algorithm in which closely related sequences were merged to remove PCR and sequencing errors. V, D and J gene segments were assigned by aligning CDR3 sequences to IMGT reference sequences. For a sequence to be retained, a match of at least six nucleotides to both a V gene segment and a J gene segment was required. A rearrangement counted as productive if the CDR3 had no stop codons and remained in frame with V and J, and every other rearrangement counted as non-productive. Following IMGT convention, CDR3 was defined as the stretch from the second conserved V-encoded cysteine to the conserved J-encoded phenylalanine. The earlier analysis of about 590 of the donors excluded sequences that lacked an unambiguous match to a single V gene segment. An earlier analysis of about 590 of the donors classified V segments as functional when productive rearrangements were above 56.7% and as segregating when the standard deviation between donors was above 5%. A statistical classification framework was developed to diagnose cytomegalovirus status using the catalog of TCR beta chain sequences. In a later analysis, TCR nucleotide sequences were compared against IMGT/GENE-DB human TR gene sequences so that V and J genes could be assigned. Using the TCRdist pipeline, a later analysis assigned CDR3 sequences along with most-parsimonious VDJ recombination scenarios. A later analysis defined each TCR beta chain by its CDR3 amino acid sequence plus V-gene family, and excluded reads lacking a unique V-gene family. A later analysis removed roughly 590 highly shared, low-generation-probability nucleotide sequences to deal with suspected cross-contamination and a sequencing artifact. A later analysis calculated a clonal expansion index for each public chain from normalized within-repertoire ranks of inferred template counts. A later analysis computed generation probabilities with a VDJ recombination model fitted to out-of-frame rearrangements, and checked the results against IGoR. In a later analysis, hypergeometric tests were used to score TCR-TCR, TCR-HLA and TCR-CMV co-occurrence, with a repertoire-size bias correction applied to TCR pairs. False discovery rates were estimated in a later analysis by permuting HLA or CMV assignments 20 times. A later analysis grouped co-occurring TCRs with DBSCAN, adding TCRdist sequence similarity when clustering within HLA-allele-positive subsets. Repertoires with fewer than 30,000 or more than 120,000 public chains, plus five repertoires with anomalous nucleotide sharing, were excluded from co-occurrence clustering. TCRdb retrieved this table from immuneACCESS and kept in-frame rearrangements only. Not all clones are present; in checked studies, unresolved V genes account for under half, and no reason is known for the remainder. From that table come the V and J calls and clone size; the DNA was used to work out D and trimming. The sample table shows some 70,000 clones, and approximately 70% are seen once. Of the sample, about 15% falls within the top ten clones.

The CDR3 holds 17 amino acids from the cysteine to the phenylalanine. The read is trimmed to its CDR3 DNA, 51 bases read in frame from base 1. Worth noting for this clone: Its cognate antigen has yet to be identified. No base qualities exist here, and no much larger clone lies one base off it.

This clonotype originated in a male donor in good health and CMV-seropositive. Recombination linked TRBV21-1 to TRBJ1-2; the table's D call TRBD1 went unverified against the DNA. TRBV21-1 is a known pseudogene. Sequencing was done on a sample of PBMCs. The nucleotide sequence is given as TGTGCCAGCAGCAAAAATCCGGGTAGGACAGGGAACGATGGCTACACCTTC. Translated, this gives CASSKNPGRTGNDGYTF.